This T cell receptor beta chain was sequenced in a study of early T cells in non-severe SARS-CoV-2 infection. Study-wide background: It was bulk RNA from unsorted whole blood that was sequenced, and the chains were unpaired. Study-wide results and limits: There was a bias toward anti-spike CD8 responses in VDJdb matching, which missed private and CD4 specificities.

Germline-derived CDR1 and CDR2 are SGHDN and FVKESK. CDR3 length equals 13 residues. V dropped 0 bases and J dropped 4 bases, with 6 bases sitting between them. This clonotype has at least ten counts. Its antigen is currently unknown. Unique molecular identifier tags were affixed to discrete cDNA molecules. TCRdb redid the calling of the 5' RACE reads with MiXCR, one entry per CDR3 protein. The data hold more than 55,000 distinct CDR3 sequences, with about 4.9% observed a single time. The TCR was taken from an adult who was a healthcare worker with PCR-confirmed SARS-CoV-2 infection or an uninfected control (not recorded which). The donor label of this sample is uncertain. V gene TRBV14 combines with J gene TRBJ1-2; the D is unclear. The sequenced sample was whole blood, obtained at baseline. In DNA form, the CDR3 reads TGTGCCAGCAGCCAAGATCTGTCCTATGGCTACACCTTC. Amino acids: CASSQDLSYGYTF.